The rows below give T cell receptor beta chains drawn from one sample of a study of vaccination and CD4 T cells after COVID-19. Their recognized antigens are unknown. Each CDR3 protein gets one entry after TCRdb re-called the PCR reads with MiXCR. Of over 20,000 distinct CDR3 sequences detected, under 55% appear once; the ten largest clones hold about 4.9%. Sequencing was done on a sample of CD4+ T cells from blood, cultured in vitro. The receptor set was obtained from a human donor who had recovered from COVID-19. Both conserved end residues are trimmed from each CDR3. The D gene is left open where the match is weak.

>TRBJ1-2|TRBD1|TRBV15
ATSRDPGTGYGYT
>TRBJ2-7|NA|TRBV6-5
ASSSTGSYEQY
>TRBJ2-5|TRBD2|TRBV20-1
SARDNRVAGGRETQY
>TRBJ1-2|TRBD1|TRBV27
ASSFTGGSGYT
>TRBJ2-5|NA|TRBV29-1
SVDPGKETQY
>TRBJ2-7|NA|TRBV6-1
ASTGLEGPSSYEQY
>TRBJ2-7|TRBD2|TRBV9
ASSVGDGRVNEQY
>TRBJ2-3|TRBD2|TRBV7-3
ASSLTSGSTDTQY
>TRBJ2-5|NA|TRBV24-1
ATSDFRPEGETQY
>TRBJ1-2|NA|TRBV19
ASSLRDSYGYT
>TRBJ2-5|NA|TRBV6-4
ASSIPRGSGNPRQETQY
>TRBJ2-1|NA|TRBV20-1
SARVPPSSYNEQF
>TRBJ2-1|NA|TRBV7-9
ASSLQPVWSSYNEQF
>TRBJ2-2|NA|TRBV7-2
ASSFGLRTGELF
>TRBJ2-3|NA|TRBV20-1
SAFSYTDTQY
>TRBJ1-5|TRBD1|TRBV5-1
ASSPGQGGNQPQH
>TRBJ2-7|NA|TRBV6-2/TRBV6-3
ASRLSGAYEQY
>TRBJ1-5|NA|TRBV27
VSGLKQPQH
>TRBJ1-2|NA|TRBV29-1
SVEGAYAYT
>TRBJ1-6|NA|TRBV4-3
ASSQVINSPLH
>TRBJ2-7|TRBD2|TRBV7-3
ASSPGAGVYEQY
>TRBJ2-1|TRBD2|TRBV7-2
ASSLAGGGNEQF
>TRBJ1-2|NA|TRBV19
ASSDRTMGSYGYT
>TRBJ2-2|TRBD1|TRBV18
ASSPTGTAATGELF
>TRBJ1-6|TRBD1|TRBV7-9
ASSRAMGQPHYNSPLH
>TRBJ1-2|NA|TRBV20-1
SATFAQGHGYT
>TRBJ2-5|NA|TRBV6-2/TRBV6-3
ASRGQGQETQY
>TRBJ2-2|NA|TRBV4-3
ASSSDRLNTGELF
>TRBJ2-3|NA|TRBV11-1
ASSHRRAPPTDTQY
>TRBJ2-2|NA|TRBV7-2
ASSPQGTNTGELF
>TRBJ2-7|NA|TRBV6-2/TRBV6-3
ASRGRRETYEQY
>TRBJ1-1|NA|TRBV20-1
SASSRAAEAF
>TRBJ1-1|NA|TRBV4-3
ASSQMRGSAPSLNTEAF
>TRBJ1-1|NA|TRBV28
ASRGTVAF
>TRBJ1-1|TRBD1|TRBV7-2
ASSPRQGWTEAF
>TRBJ1-5|TRBD1|TRBV12-3/TRBV12-4
ASRGQGTGNQPQH
>TRBJ1-5|TRBD1|TRBV19
ASSWGGQVLRGNQPQH
>TRBJ2-3|NA|TRBV20-1
SARDDTDTQY
>TRBJ2-1|NA|TRBV27
ASSLSSGHPIKEQF
>TRBJ2-2|NA|TRBV20-1
SAREGRGGHTGELF
>TRBJ2-3|NA|TRBV4-1
ASSQDGADTQY
>TRBJ2-2|NA|TRBV24-1
ATSDTNTGELF
>TRBJ2-7|TRBD1|TRBV10-3
ATTGTGPGEQY
>TRBJ2-3|TRBD1|TRBV28
ASSYRTGPGDTQY
>TRBJ1-6|TRBD1|TRBV2
ASSKGRGQRNSPLH